Sequencing of this T cell receptor beta chain was carried out in a study of regulatory T cells in long-lasting Graves disease. Noted time point: newly diagnosed GD, antithyroid drugs for less than 3 months. Extracted RNA from PBMCs served as the source of the TCR library. Study-wide findings and caveats: Newly diagnosed disease favored TRBV20-1 and TRBJ2-1 over persistent disease.

This clonotype was counted only a few times. Its antigen is unknown. Arm-PCR of CDR3 regions and iRepertoire HTBI primers were the basis on which TCR beta libraries were built. From the multiplex PCR reads, TCRdb called clonotypes with MiXCR, one entry per CDR3 protein. The sample shows roughly 560,000 distinct CDR3 sequences, around 11% of them seen only once. J lost 4 bases, V lost 4 bases, and 4 bases had no gene match. The CDR3 extends over 14 amino acids. This same sample was also part of a study on T cells in Graves' hyperthyroidism and ophthalmopathy.

The TCR comes from a woman in her 30s with Graves disease. The sample was peripheral blood mononuclear cells (PBMCs), taken at new diagnosis, from a patient treated with antithyroid drugs. The chain uses TRBV12-3 or TRBV12-4 and TRBJ1-3, with 7 bases aligning to TRBD1. The CDR3 loop is CASSSGTVGNTIYF. CDR3 DNA: TGTGCCAGCAGTTCCGGGACAGTCGGAAACACCATATATTTT.